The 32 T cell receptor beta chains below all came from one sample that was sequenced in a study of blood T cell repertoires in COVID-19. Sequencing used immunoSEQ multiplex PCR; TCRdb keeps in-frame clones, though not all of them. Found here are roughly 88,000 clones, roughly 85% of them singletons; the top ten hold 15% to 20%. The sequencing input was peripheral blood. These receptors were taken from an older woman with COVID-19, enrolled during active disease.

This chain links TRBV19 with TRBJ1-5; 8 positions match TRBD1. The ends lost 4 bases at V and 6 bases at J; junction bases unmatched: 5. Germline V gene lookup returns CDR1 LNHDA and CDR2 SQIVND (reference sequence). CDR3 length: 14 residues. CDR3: CASSTDRAAQPQHF. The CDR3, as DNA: TGTGCCAGTAGTACGGACAGGGCGGCTCAGCCCCAGCATTTT. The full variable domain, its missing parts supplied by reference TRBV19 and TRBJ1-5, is DGGITQSPKYLFRKEGQNVTLSCEQNLNHDAMYWYRQDPGQGLRLIYYSQIVNDFQKGDIAEGYSVSREKKESFPLTVTSAQKNPTAFYLCASSTDRAAQPQHFGDGTRLSIL.

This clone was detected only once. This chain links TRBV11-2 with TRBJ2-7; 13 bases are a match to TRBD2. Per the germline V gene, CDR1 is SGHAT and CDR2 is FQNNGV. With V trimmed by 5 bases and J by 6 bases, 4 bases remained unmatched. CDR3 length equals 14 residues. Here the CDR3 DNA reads TGTGCCAGCAGCCGACGGACTAGCGGGAGCGAGCAGTACTTC. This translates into CASSRRTSGSEQYF.

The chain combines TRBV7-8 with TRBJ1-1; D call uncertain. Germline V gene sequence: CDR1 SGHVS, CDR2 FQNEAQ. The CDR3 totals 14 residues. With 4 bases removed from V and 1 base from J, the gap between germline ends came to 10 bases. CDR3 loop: CASSYSSGNTEAFF. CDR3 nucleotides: TGTGCCAGCAGCTATTCGTCGGGGAACACTGAAGCTTTCTTT.

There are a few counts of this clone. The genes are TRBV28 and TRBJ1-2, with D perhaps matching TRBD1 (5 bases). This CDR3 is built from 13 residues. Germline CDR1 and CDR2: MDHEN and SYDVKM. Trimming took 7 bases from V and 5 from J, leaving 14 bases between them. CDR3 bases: TGTGCCAGCATGCCGGCGGGGCAATATGGCTACACCTTC. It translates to CASMPAGQYGYTF.

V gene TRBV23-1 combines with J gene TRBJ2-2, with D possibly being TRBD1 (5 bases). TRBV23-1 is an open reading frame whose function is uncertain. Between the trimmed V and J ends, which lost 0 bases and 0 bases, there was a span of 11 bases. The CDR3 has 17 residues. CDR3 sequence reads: CASSQSGHLPNTGELFF. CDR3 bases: TGCGCCAGCAGTCAATCCGGACACCTACCGAACACCGGGGAGCTGTTTTTT.

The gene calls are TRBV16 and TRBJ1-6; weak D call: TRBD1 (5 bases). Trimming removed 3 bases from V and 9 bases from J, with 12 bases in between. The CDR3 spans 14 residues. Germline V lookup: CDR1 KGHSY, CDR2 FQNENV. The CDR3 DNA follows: TGTGCCAGCAGCCAGTTGACAGAAATTTCACCCCTCCACTTT. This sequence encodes CASSQLTEISPLHF.

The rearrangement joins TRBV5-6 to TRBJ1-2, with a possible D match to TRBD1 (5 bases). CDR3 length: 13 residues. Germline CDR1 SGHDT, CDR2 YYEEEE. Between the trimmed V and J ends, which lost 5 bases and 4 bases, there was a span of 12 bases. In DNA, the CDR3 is TGTGCCAGCAGTTCAGGAGGGACCTATGGCTACACCTTC. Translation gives CASSSGGTYGYTF.

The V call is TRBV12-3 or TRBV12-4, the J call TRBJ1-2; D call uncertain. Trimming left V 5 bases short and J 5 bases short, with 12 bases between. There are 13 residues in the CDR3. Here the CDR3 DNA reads TGTGCCAGCAGTCCCAGGCAGGCGTATGGCTACACCTTC. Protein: CASSPRQAYGYTF.

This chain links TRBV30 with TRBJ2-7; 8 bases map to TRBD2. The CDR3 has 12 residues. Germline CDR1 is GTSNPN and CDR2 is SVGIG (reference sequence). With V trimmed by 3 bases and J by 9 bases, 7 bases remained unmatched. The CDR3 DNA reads TGTGCCTGGAGCCCCGGACTAGCCGGGCAGTACTTC. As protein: CAWSPGLAGQYF.

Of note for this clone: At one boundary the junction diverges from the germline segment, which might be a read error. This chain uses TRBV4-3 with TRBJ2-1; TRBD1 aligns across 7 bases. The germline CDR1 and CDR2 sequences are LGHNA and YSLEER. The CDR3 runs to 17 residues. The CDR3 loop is CASSQDRDTPDLNEQFF. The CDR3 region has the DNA TGCGCCAGCAGTCAAGACAGGGACACCCCGGACCTTAATGAGCAGTTCTTC.

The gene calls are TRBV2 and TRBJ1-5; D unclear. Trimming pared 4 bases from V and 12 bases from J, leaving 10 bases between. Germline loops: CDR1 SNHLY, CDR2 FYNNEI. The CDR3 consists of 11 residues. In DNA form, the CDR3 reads TGTGCCAGCAGTGTTGGGAGGTACCAGCATTTT. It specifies CASSVGRYQHF. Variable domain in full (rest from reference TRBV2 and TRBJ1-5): EPEVTQTPSHQVTQMGQEVILRCVPISNHLYFYWYRQILGQKVEFLVSFYNNEISEKSEIFDDQFSVERPDGSNFTLKIRSTKLEDSAMYFCASSVGRYQHFGDGTRLSIL.

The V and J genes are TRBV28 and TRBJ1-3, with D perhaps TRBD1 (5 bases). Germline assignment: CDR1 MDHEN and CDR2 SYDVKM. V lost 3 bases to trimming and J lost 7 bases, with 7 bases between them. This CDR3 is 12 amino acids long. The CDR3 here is CASSFGGNTIYF. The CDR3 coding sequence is TGTGCCAGCAGTTTTGGGGGGAACACCATATATTTT.

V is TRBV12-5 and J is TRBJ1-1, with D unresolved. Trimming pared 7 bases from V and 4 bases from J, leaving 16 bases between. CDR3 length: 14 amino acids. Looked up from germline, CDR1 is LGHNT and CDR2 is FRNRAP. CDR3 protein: CASVMDGRFTEAFF. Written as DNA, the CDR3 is TGTGCTAGTGTTATGGATGGGAGATTCACTGAAGCTTTCTTT.

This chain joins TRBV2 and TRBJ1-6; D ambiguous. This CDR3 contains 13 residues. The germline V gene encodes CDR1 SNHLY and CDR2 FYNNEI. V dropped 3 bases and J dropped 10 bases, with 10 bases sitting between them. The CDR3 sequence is CASSEGDRSPLHF. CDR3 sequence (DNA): TGTGCCAGCAGTGAGGGAGATCGGTCACCCCTCCACTTT.

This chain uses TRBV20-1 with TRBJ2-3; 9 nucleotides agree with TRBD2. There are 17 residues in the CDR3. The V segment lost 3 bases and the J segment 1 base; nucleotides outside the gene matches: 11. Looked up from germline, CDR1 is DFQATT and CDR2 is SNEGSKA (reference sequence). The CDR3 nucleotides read TGCAGTGCTAGTCTCCCTAGCGGGGCGCCCGGCACAGATACGCAGTATTTT. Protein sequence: CSASLPSGAPGTDTQYF.

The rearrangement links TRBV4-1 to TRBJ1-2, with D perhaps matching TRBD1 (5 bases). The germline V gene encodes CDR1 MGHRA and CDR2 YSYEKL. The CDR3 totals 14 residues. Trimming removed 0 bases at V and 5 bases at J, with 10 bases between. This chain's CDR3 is CASSQDHRSYGYTF. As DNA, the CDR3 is TGCGCCAGCAGCCAAGACCACAGGAGTTATGGCTACACCTTC.

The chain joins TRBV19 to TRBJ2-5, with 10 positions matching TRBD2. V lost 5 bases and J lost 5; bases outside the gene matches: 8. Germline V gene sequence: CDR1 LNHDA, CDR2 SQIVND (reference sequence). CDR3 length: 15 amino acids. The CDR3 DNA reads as TGTGCCAGTAGTCGTCAGCGGGGGGGCGTGGAGACCCAGTACTTC. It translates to CASSRQRGGVETQYF.

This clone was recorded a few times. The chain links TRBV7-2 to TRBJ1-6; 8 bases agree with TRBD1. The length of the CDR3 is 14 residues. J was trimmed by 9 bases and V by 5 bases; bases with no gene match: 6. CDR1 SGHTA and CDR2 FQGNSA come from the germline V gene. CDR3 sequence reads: CASSTQGEGSPLHF. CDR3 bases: TGTGCCAGCAGCACACAGGGGGAAGGTTCACCCCTCCACTTT.

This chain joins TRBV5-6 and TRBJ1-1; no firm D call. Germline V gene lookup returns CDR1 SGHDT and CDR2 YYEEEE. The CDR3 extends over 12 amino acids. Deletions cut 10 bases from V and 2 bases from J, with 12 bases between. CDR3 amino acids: CASRAGNTEAFF. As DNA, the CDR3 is TGTGCCTCGAGGGCAGGAAACACTGAAGCTTTCTTT.

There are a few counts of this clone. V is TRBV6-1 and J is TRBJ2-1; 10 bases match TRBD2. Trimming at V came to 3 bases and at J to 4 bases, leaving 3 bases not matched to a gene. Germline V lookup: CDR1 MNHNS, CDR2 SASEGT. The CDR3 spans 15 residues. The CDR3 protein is CASSDRTSGYNEQFF. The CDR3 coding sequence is TGTGCCAGCAGTGACAGGACTAGCGGATACAATGAGCAGTTCTTC.

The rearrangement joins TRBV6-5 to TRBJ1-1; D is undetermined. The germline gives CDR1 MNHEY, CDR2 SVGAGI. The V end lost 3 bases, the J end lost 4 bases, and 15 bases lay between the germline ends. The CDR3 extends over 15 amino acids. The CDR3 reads CASSYSTVGGTEAFF. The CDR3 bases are TGTGCCAGCAGTTATTCCACTGTGGGAGGCACTGAAGCTTTCTTT.

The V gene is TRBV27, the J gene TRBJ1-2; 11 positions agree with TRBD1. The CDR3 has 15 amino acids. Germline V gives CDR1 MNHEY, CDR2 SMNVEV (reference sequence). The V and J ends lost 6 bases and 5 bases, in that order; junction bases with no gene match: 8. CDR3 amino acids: CASSPGQGAWYGYTF. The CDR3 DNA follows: TGTGCCAGCAGCCCCGGACAGGGGGCTTGGTATGGCTACACCTTC.

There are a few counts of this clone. The DNA of the CDR3 is TGTGCCAGCAGCGTAGATACAGGGGGCGTCCAGCATTTT. Amino acids: CASSVDTGGVQHF. The chain links TRBV9 to TRBJ1-5; TRBD1 matches 9 bases. J gave up 12 bases and V 0 bases, and 4 bases lay outside the gene matches. The germline V gene encodes CDR1 SGDLS and CDR2 YYNGEE. This CDR3 spans 13 amino acids.

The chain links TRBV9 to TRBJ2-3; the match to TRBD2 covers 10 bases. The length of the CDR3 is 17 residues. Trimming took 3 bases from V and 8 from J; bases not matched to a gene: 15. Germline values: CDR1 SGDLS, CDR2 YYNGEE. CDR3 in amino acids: CASSGASGSGGAGTQYF. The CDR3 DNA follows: TGTGCCAGCAGCGGTGCATCTGGAAGCGGGGGGGCCGGTACGCAGTATTTT.

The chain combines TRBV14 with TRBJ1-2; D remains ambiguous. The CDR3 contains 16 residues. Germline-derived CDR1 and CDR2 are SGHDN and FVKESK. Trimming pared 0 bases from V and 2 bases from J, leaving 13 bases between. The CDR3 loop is CASSQDHHSQNYGYTF. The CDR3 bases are TGTGCCAGCAGCCAAGATCACCACAGTCAGAACTATGGCTACACCTTC.

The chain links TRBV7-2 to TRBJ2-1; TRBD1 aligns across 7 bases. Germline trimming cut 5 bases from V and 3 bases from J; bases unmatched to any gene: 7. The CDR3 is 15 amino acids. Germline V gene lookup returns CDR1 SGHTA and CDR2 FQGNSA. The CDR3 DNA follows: TGTGCCAGCAGCCCCGGGACAGTAATCTACAATGAGCAGTTCTTC. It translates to CASSPGTVIYNEQFF.

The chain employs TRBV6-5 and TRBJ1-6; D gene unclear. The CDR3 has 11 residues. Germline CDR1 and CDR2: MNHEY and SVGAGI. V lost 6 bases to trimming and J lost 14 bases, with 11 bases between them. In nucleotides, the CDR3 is TGTGCCAGCAGCCCCGGCGGGTCCCTCCACTTT. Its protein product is CASSPGGSLHF.

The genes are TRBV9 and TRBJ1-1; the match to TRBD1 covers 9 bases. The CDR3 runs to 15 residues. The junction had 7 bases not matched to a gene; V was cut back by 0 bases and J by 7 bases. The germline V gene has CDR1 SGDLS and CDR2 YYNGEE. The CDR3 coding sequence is TGTGCCAGCAGCGTAGAATCCGGGACAGGGCATGAAGCTTTCTTT. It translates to CASSVESGTGHEAFF. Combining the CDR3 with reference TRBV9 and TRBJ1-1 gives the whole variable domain DSGVTQTPKHLITATGQRVTLRCSPRSGDLSVYWYQQSLDQGLQFLIQYYNGEERAKGNILERFSAQQFPDLHSELNLSSLELGDSALYFCASSVESGTGHEAFFGQGTRLTVV.

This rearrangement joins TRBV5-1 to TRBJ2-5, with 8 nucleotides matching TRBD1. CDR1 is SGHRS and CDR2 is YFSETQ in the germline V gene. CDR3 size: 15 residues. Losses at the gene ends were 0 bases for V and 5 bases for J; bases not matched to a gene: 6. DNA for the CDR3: TGCGCCAGCAGCTTGGGGGGCAGGGGGCGTGAGACCCAGTACTTC. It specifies CASSLGGRGRETQYF.

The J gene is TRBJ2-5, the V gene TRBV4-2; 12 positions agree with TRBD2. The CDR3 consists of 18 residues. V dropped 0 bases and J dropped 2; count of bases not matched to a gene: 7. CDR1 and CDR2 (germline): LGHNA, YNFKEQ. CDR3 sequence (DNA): TGTGCCAGCAGCCAAGATCCCCCCCTAGCGGGGGGGCAAGAGACCCAGTACTTC. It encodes CASSQDPPLAGGQETQYF.

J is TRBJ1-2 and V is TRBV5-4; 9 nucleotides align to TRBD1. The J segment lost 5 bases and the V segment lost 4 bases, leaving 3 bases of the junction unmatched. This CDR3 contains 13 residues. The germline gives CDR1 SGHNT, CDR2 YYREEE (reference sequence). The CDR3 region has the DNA TGTGCCAGCAGCGCGACAGGGGGGTATGGCTACACCTTC. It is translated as CASSATGGYGYTF.

The CDR3 region is CASRGASGSQETQYF. The CDR3 bases are TGTGCCAGTAGAGGGGCTAGCGGGAGCCAAGAGACCCAGTACTTC. The rearrangement joins TRBV19 to TRBJ2-5, with TRBD2 identical over 10 bases. This CDR3 is 15 amino acids long. CDR1 LNHDA and CDR2 SQIVND come from the germline V gene (reference sequence). J gave up 1 base and V 6 bases, and 5 bases lay outside the gene matches.